The clone carrying this T cell receptor (beta chain) appeared a few times. Its antigen is still unknown. One junction end disagrees with the germline gene, perhaps due to a read error. The sample belongs to a study of post-analysis software for immune sequencing data. General study findings and limits: Controls showed significantly higher normalized Chao1 diversity than did multiple sclerosis patients.

Unique molecular identifiers had been added to the TCR beta cDNA libraries. TCRdb called the PCR reads again in MiXCR, with one record for every CDR3 protein. Of hundreds of thousands of distinct CDR3 sequences in the sample, over 45% are singletons; the top ten hold 11%. The sequence was collected from a girl aged 2 to 10 with multiple sclerosis. Sequenced sample: blood.

The CDR3 nucleotides are TGCAGCGTTGATCTGGGGGGGGGCACGGATACGCAGTATTTT. It specifies CSVDLGGGTDTQYF. This chain joins TRBV29-1 and TRBJ2-3; the D gene is possibly TRBD2 (7 bases). There are 14 residues in the CDR3. Per germline, CDR1 SQVTM and CDR2 ANQGSEA.